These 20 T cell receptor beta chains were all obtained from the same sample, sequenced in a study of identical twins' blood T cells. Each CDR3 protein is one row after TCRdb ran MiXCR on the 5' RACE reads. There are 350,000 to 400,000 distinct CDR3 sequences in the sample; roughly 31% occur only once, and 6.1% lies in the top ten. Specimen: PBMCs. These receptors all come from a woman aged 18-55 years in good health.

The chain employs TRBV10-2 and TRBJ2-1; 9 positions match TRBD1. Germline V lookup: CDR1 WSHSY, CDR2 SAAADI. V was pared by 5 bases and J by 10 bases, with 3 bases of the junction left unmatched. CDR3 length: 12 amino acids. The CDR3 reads CASSWGQGEQFF. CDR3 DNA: TGCGCCAGCAGTTGGGGACAGGGCGAGCAGTTCTTC.

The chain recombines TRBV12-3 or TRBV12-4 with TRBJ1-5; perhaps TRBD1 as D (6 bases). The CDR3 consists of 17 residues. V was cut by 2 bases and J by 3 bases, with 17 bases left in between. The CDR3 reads CASSLRIGGRINQPQHF. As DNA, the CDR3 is TGTGCCAGCAGTTTAAGGATAGGGGGAAGAATCAATCAGCCCCAGCATTTT.

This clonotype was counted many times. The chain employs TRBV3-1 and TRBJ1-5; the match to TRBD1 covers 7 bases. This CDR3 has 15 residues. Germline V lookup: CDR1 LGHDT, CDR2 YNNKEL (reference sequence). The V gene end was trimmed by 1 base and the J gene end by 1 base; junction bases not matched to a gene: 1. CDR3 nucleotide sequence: TGTGCCAGCAGCCAAGGGACAGGAAGCAATCAGCCCCAGCATTTT. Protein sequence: CASSQGTGSNQPQHF.

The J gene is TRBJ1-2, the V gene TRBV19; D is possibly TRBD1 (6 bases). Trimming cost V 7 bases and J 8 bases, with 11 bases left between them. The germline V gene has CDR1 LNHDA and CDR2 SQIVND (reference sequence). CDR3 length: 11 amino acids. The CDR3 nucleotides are TGTGCCAGTATAGGGGGACTCGGCTACACCTTC. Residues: CASIGGLGYTF.

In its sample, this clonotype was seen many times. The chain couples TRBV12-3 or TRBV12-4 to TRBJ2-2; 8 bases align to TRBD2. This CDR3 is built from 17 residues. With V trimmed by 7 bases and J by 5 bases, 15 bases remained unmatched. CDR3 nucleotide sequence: TGTGCCAGCAATGCCGAATGGGGACTAGAAGAAACCGGGGAGCTGTTTTTT. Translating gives CASNAEWGLEETGELFF.

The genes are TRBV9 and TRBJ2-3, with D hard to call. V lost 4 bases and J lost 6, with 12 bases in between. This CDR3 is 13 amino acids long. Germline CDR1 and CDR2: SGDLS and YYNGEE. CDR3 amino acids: CASSPARRDTQYF. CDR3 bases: TGTGCCAGCAGCCCGGCTCGTAGGGATACGCAGTATTTT.

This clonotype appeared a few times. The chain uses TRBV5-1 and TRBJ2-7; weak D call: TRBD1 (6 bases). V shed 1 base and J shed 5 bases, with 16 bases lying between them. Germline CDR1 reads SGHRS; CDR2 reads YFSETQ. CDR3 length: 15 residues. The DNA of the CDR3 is TGCGCCAGCAGCTTGTTCGAACAGGGTATCAACGAGCAGTACTTC. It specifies CASSLFEQGINEQYF.

The CDR3 DNA sequence: TGCAGTGCTAGAGCCAGAGGGCCGAACACTGAAGCTTTCTTT. Translation gives CSARARGPNTEAFF. J is TRBJ1-1 and V is TRBV20-1, with D uncertain. Trimming shortened V by 1 base and J by 1 base, and 10 bases separated the two germline ends. CDR1 and CDR2 (germline): DFQATT, SNEGSKA (reference sequence). The CDR3 sequence is 14 residues long.

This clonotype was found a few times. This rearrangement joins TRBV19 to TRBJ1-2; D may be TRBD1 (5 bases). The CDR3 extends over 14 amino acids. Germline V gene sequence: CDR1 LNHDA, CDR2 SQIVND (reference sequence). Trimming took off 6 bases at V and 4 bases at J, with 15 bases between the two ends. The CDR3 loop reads CASRGDREIYGYTF. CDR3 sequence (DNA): TGTGCCAGTAGAGGGGACCGAGAGATCTATGGCTACACCTTC.

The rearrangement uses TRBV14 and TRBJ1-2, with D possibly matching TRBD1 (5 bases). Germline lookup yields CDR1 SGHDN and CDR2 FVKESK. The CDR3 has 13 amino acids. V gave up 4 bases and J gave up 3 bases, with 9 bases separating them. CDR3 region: CASSLDSYYGYTF. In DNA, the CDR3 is TGTGCCAGCAGCCTTGACAGTTACTATGGCTACACCTTC.

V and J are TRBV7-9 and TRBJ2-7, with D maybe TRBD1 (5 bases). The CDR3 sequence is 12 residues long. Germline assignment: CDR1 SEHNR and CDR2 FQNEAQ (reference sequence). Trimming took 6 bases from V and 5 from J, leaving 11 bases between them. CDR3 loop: CASRRQSNEQYF. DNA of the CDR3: TGTGCCAGCAGACGACAGTCAAACGAGCAGTACTTC.

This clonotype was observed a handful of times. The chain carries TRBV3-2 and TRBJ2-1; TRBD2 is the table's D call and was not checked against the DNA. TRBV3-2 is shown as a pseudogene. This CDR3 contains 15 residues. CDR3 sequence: CASSHPVATINEQFF. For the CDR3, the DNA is TGTGCCAGCAGCCATCCGGTAGCGACGATCAATGAGCAGTTCTTC.

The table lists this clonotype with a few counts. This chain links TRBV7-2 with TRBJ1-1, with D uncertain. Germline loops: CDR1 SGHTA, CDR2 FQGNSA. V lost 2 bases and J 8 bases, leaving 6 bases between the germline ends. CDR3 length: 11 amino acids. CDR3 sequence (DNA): TGTGCCAGCAGCTTAATTGAGGAAGCTTTCTTT. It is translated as CASSLIEEAFF.

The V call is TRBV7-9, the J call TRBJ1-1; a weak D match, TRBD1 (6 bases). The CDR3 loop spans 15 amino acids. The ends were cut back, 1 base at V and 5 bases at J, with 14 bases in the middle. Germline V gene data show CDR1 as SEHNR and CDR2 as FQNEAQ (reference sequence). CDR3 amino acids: CASSLESGAGTEAFF. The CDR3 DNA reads TGTGCCAGCAGCTTAGAGTCGGGGGCGGGAACTGAAGCTTTCTTT.

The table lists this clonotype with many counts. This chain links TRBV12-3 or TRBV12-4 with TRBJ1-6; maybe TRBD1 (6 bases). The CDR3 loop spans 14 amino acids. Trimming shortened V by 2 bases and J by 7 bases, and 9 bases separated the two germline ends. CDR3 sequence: CASSLQGINSPLHF. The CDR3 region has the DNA TGTGCCAGCAGTTTACAGGGGATAAATTCACCCCTCCACTTT.

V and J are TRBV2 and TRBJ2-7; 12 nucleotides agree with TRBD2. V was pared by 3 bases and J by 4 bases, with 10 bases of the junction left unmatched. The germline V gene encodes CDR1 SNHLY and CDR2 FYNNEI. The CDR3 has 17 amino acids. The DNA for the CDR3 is TGTGCCAGCAGTGAGGCCCTAGCGGGAGGGCTTTTGTACGAGCAGTACTTC. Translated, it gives CASSEALAGGLLYEQYF.

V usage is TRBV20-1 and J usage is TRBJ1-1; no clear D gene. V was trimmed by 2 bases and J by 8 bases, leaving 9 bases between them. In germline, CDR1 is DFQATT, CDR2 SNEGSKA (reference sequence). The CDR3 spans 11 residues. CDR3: CSARPRSEAFF. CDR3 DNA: TGCAGTGCTAGACCCCGATCAGAAGCTTTCTTT.

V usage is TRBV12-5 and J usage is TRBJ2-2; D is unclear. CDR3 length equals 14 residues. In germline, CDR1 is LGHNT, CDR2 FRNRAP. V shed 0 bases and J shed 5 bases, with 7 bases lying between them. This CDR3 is CASGLVRVTGELFF. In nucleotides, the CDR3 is TGTGCTAGTGGTTTGGTAAGGGTTACCGGGGAGCTGTTTTTT.

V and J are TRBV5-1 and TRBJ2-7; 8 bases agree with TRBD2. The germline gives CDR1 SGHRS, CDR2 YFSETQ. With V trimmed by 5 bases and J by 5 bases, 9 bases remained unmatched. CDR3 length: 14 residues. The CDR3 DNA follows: TGCGCCAGCAGTCCTTCGAGCGGGAGTGACGAGCAGTACTTC. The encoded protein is CASSPSSGSDEQYF.

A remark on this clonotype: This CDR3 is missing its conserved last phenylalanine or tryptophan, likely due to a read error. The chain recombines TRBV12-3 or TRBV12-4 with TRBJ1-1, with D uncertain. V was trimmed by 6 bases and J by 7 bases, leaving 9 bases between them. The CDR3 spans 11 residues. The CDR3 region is CASSIRLEAFL. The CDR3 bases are TGTGCCAGCAGCATCAGGCTTGAAGCTTTCCTT.